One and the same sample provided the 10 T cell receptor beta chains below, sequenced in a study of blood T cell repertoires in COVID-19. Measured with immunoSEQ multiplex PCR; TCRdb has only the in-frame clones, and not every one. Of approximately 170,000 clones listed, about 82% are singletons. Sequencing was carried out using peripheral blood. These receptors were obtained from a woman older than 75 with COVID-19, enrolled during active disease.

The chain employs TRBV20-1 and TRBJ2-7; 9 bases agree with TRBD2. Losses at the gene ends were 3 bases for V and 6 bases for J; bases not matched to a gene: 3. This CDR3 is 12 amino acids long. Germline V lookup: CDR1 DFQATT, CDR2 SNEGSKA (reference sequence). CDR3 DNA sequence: TGCAGTGCTAGTAGCGGGAGTCTCGAGCAGTACTTC. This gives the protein CSASSGSLEQYF.

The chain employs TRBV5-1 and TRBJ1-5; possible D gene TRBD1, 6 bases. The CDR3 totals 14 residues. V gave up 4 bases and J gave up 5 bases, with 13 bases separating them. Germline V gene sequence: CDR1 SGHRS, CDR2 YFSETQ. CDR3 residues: CASSVGRGDQPQHF. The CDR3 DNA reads TGCGCCAGCAGCGTAGGCAGGGGAGATCAGCCCCAGCATTTT.

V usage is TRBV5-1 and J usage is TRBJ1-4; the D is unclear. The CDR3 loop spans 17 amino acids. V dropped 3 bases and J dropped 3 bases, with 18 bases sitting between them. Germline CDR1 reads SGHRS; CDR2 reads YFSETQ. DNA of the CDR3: TGCGCCAGCAGCTCTGGAGGTACGGGTCTGGCTAATGAAAAACTGTTTTTT. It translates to CASSSGGTGLANEKLFF.

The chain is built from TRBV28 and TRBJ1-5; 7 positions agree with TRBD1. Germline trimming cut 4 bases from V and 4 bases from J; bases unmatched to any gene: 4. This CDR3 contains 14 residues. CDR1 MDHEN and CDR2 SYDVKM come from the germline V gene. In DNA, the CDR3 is TGTGCCAGCAGTTCGGGGACAGAAAATCAGCCCCAGCATTTT. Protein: CASSSGTENQPQHF.

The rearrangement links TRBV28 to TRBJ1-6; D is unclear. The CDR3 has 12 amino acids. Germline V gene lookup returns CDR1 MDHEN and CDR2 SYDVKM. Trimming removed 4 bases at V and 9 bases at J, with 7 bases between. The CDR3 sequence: CASSSEGSPLHF. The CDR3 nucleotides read TGTGCCAGCAGTTCGGAGGGTTCACCCCTCCACTTT. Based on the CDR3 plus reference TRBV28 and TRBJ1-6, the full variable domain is DVKVTQSSRYLVKRTGEKVFLECVQDMDHENMFWYRQDPGLGLRLIYFSYDVKMKEKGDIPEGYSVSREKKERFSLILESASTNQTSMYLCASSSEGSPLHFGNGTRLTVT.

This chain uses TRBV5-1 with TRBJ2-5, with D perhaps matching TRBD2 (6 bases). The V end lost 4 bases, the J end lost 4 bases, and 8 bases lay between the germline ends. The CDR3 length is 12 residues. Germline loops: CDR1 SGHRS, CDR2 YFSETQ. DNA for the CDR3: TGCGCCAGCAGCCCGGAGGGAGAGACCCAGTACTTC. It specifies CASSPEGETQYF.

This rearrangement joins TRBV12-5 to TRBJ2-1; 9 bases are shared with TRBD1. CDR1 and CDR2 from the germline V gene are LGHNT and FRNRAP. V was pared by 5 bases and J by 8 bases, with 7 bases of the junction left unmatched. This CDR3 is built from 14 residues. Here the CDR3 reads CASGPGTGMDEQFF. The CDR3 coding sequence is TGTGCTAGTGGTCCCGGGACAGGGATGGATGAGCAGTTCTTC. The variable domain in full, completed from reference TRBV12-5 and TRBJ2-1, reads DARVTQTPRHKVTEMGQEVTMRCQPILGHNTVFWYRQTMMQGLELLAYFRNRAPLDDSGMPKDRFSAEMPDATLATLKIQPSEPRDSAVYFCASGPGTGMDEQFFGPGTRLTVL.

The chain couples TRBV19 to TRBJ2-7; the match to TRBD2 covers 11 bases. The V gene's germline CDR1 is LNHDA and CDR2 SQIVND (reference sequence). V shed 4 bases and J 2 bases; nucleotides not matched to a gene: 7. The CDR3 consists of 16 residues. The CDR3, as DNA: TGTGCCAGTAGTAAACCCGGACTAGCGGGTGCCTACGAGCAGTACTTC. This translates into CASSKPGLAGAYEQYF. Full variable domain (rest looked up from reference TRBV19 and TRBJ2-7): DGGITQSPKYLFRKEGQNVTLSCEQNLNHDAMYWYRQDPGQGLRLIYYSQIVNDFQKGDIAEGYSVSREKKESFPLTVTSAQKNPTAFYLCASSKPGLAGAYEQYFGPGTRLTVT.

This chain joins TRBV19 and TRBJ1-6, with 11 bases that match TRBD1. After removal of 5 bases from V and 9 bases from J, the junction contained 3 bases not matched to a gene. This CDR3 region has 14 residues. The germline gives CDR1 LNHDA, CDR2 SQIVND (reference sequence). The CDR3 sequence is CASSPDRGLSPLHF. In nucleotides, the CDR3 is TGTGCCAGTAGTCCGGACAGGGGGCTTTCACCCCTCCACTTT.

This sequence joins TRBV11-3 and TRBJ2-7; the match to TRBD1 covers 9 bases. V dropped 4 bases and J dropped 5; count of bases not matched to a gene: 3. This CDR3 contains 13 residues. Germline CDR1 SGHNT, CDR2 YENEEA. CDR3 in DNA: TGTGCCAGCAGCTCGGACAGGGGCGACGAGCAGTACTTC. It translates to CASSSDRGDEQYF.